In this sample, the clone carrying this T cell receptor (beta chain) turned up once. The antigen is not known. The source of the sample is a study of brain T cells in children with intractable seizures. Time point meaning: blood from clinic visit 5 months post-surgery; TSC patient then seizure free. Only cases whose brain tissue showed the highest T cell transcript signatures were sequenced. Assay used: immunoSEQ multiplex PCR; TCRdb lists only in-frame clones, some missing. This table holds around 340,000 clones, over 90% found once. The CDR3 totals 13 residues. V was cut by 3 bases and J by 1 base, with 7 bases left in between. Study-wide findings and caveats: Clones missing pre-surgery may reflect undersampling of that blood sample. HCMV serostatus was not known, and viral specificity came from CDR3 similarity only.

The sequencing used peripheral blood, collected 4 to 5 months after surgery. This chain joins TRBV5-3 and TRBJ1-1; no definite D call. TRBV5-3 is classed as an ORF, of uncertain function. The receptor was isolated from a boy less than two years old with tuberous sclerosis and intractable seizures. The CDR3 protein is CARSYPRNTEAFF. CDR3 DNA sequence: TGTGCCAGAAGCTACCCTAGGAACACTGAAGCTTTCTTT.